This T cell receptor (beta chain) was documented in a study of blood T cell repertoires in COVID-19 (dated by TCRdb to 2018 to 2020). Regarding the complete study: Samples from collaborators originated in the United States, Italy and Spain and spanned both the acute and convalescent phases of COVID-19. Sample metadata almost always included a de-identified subject ID, COVID-19 status, age in years and sex. The repertoires were released in a freely available public database intended as a resource for research on the immune response to SARS-CoV-2. The material from the prospective study consisted of cDNA or gDNA derived from T cells, B-cell-depleted T cells, or PBMCs. The samples were drawn from two sources: the first 160 participants of the ongoing ImmuneRACE study, and over 1,000 subjects contributed by 6 global collaborators. Deeply sampled blood TCRbeta repertoires from subjects exposed to, actively infected with, or recovered from COVID-19 were included in the dataset. HLA class I and class II types, where available, came from metadata supplied by the sample provider rather than from assay-based typing.

Whole blood was collected in K2EDTA tubes by collaborating institutions according to the institutions' own protocols. Collaborator samples were shipped for TCRbeta analysis as frozen whole blood, isolated PBMCs, or DNA extracted from either sample type. The study at large found these results: The quantity of clinical and demographic metadata differed by source and by participant and was supplied without curation.

As to this clone: The target of this receptor is not known. No per-base quality is available; no much larger clone lies one base away.

The immunoSEQ Assay, a bias-controlled multiplex PCR, was used to amplify TCRbeta CDR3 regions from genomic DNA. Per the source publication's procedure: Nucleated cell counts per sample were estimated from amplification of reference gene primers within the assay. To quantify the absolute abundance of each unique TCRbeta CDR3 rearrangement, sequence reads were collapsed and filtered. For each sample, productive Simpson clonality was calculated by taking the square root of Simpson's diversity index across productive rearrangements. TCRdb obtained this table from immuneACCESS and retained in-frame rearrangements with V and J assigned. These tables miss some clones; where compared with another copy, unresolved V genes account for less than half of the shortfall, and the remainder is unexplained. V, J and clone size derive from that table, while D and trimming were established from the DNA sequence. For this sample there are about 160,000 clones; roughly 90% appear just once. About 2% of the sample is in the top ten clones.

Cut back by 6 bases and 8 bases, the V and J ends lie 16 bases apart. Reading the germline V gene (reference sequence) gives CDR1 LGHDT and CDR2 YNNKEL. The CDR3 goes from the cysteine to the phenylalanine over 14 residues. The retained sequence is limited to the CDR3, 42 bases, with the frame set at the first base. Sequencing was carried out using peripheral blood. This receptor was obtained from a man between 18 and 29 years old with acute or convalescent COVID-19. This chain is built from TRBV3-1 (or the pseudogene TRBV3-2) and TRBJ2-2; perhaps TRBD2 is the D gene, with 6 bases matching. The sequence in DNA is TGTGCCAGCAGTCATCCAGCGGGTGTAGGGGAGCTGTTTTTT. It translates to CASSHPAGVGELFF.